This paragraph reports one T cell receptor (beta chain). Method: immunoSEQ multiplex PCR; TCRdb's copy keeps in-frame clones and lacks some. The data show 220,000 or so clones, about 80% seen once. The data originate from a study of blood T cell repertoires in COVID-19. CDR1 and CDR2 from the germline V gene are SGHDN and FVKESK. The CDR3 runs to 15 residues. V was cut by 1 base and J by 8 bases, with 12 bases left in between. This TCR came from a woman aged 30 to 39 who had recovered from COVID-19. What was sequenced was peripheral blood. The chain joins TRBV14 to TRBJ1-6, with D tentatively TRBD1 (5 bases). The DNA for the CDR3 is TGTGCCAGCAGCCAAGTCCAGCAGGGTGATTCACCCCTCCACTTT. It codes for CASSQVQQGDSPLHF.